These T cell receptor beta chains were read from a single sample in a study of cytomegalovirus exposure and HLA in healthy donors. Method: immunoSEQ multiplex PCR; TCRdb's copy keeps in-frame clones and lacks some. The sample lists roughly 110,000 clones, around 70% occurring once. Source material: PBMCs. The receptor set was obtained from a young man in good health and CMV-seropositive. Each CDR3 is given with its conserved first and last residue. The D gene is left open where the match is weak. Clone size is shown for a subset of rows, as once, few, many or a class of expanded clone.

D gene	V gene	J gene	CDR3 length	clone size	CDR3 protein	CDR3 DNA
.	TRBV6-1	TRBJ1-5	13	.	CASSRTGNQPQHF	TGTGCCAGCAGCAGAACAGGGAATCAGCCCCAGCATTTT
.	TRBV7-3	TRBJ1-6	15	.	CASSLTGSELSPLHF	TGTGCCAGCAGCTTAACCGGGTCAGAACTTTCACCCCTCCACTTT
TRBD1	TRBV29-1	TRBJ1-1	13	.	CSATQGAGAEAFF	TGCAGCGCTACGCAGGGGGCGGGGGCTGAAGCTTTCTTT
.	TRBV11-2	TRBJ1-1	12	.	CASTLQTGEAFF	TGTGCCAGCACACTACAGACGGGAGAAGCTTTCTTT
TRBD2	TRBV4-1	TRBJ2-1	16	.	CASSPRTSGRAYEQFF	TGCGCCAGCTCTCCAAGGACTAGCGGGAGGGCCTATGAGCAGTTCTTC
.	TRBV29-1	TRBJ1-1	10	.	CSVGEGEAFF	TGCAGCGTCGGGGAGGGCGAGGCTTTCTTT
.	TRBV7-9	TRBJ1-3	15	once	CASSPFQGSGNTIYF	TGTGCCAGCAGCCCCTTTCAGGGCTCTGGAAACACCATATATTTT
TRBD1	TRBV28	TRBJ2-7	15	once	CASSSWTGGSYEQYF	TGTGCCAGCAGTTCATGGACAGGGGGCAGCTACGAGCAGTACTTC
.	TRBV7-2	TRBJ1-1	15	.	CASSLAGLPNTEAFF	TGTGCCAGCAGCTTAGCGGGCCTGCCGAACACTGAAGCTTTCTTT
.	TRBV7-8	TRBJ1-5	18	.	CASSLAPSIRVLNQPQHF	TGTGCCAGCAGCTTAGCTCCTTCAATCAGGGTTCTCAATCAGCCCCAGCATTTT
TRBD1	TRBV19	TRBJ1-5	15	.	CASSIGQGAGQPQHF	TGTGCCAGTAGTATCGGACAGGGGGCAGGGCAGCCCCAGCATTTT
.	TRBV7-9	TRBJ2-3	15	few	CASSFGDSHTDTQYF	TGTGCCAGCAGCTTTGGGGACTCACACACAGATACGCAGTATTTT
.	TRBV9	TRBJ2-3	15	.	CASRGGATSTDTQYF	TGTGCCAGCAGAGGCGGGGCCACTAGCACAGATACGCAGTATTTT
TRBD1	TRBV7-7	TRBJ2-1	13	few	CASSQDRRSEQFF	TGTGCTAGCAGCCAGGACAGGAGGAGTGAGCAGTTCTTC
.	TRBV14	TRBJ1-3	15	.	CASSSGTRSGNTIYF	TGTGCCAGCAGCTCCGGGACACGCTCTGGAAACACCATATATTTT
TRBD2	TRBV7-9	TRBJ2-1	13	.	CSSSFGTSDEQFF	TGTTCCAGCAGCTTCGGGACTAGCGATGAGCAGTTCTTC
.	TRBV29-1	TRBJ1-2	11	few	CSVAGQRAYTF	TGCAGCGTTGCAGGACAGAGGGCTTACACCTTC
.	TRBV27	TRBJ2-1	16	.	CASSFVTGNRYNEQFF	TGTGCCAGCAGTTTCGTCACAGGGAATAGATACAATGAGCAGTTCTTC
.	TRBV6-5	TRBJ2-4	15	.	CASTEGWGAKNIQYF	TGTGCCAGCACCGAGGGATGGGGAGCCAAAAACATTCAGTACTTC
TRBD2	TRBV18	TRBJ2-3	17	.	CASRRTSGAPSTDTQYF	TGTGCCAGCCGCCGGACTAGCGGGGCCCCTAGCACAGATACGCAGTATTTT
TRBD1	TRBV4-1	TRBJ2-6	17	few	CASSPMGQGTGANVLTF	TGCGCCAGCAGCCCAATGGGACAGGGGACCGGGGCCAACGTCCTGACTTTC
.	TRBV5-6	TRBJ2-3	15	few	CASSLELGLPPGQYF	TGTGCCAGCAGCTTGGAGTTGGGACTCCCTCCAGGGCAGTATTTT
.	TRBV6-1	TRBJ2-7	13	.	CASLLAGAYEQYF	TGTGCCAGTTTACTCGCAGGGGCCTACGAGCAGTACTTC
TRBD1	TRBV2	TRBJ2-3	12	.	CASSKRQGTQYF	TGTGCCAGCAGCAAAAGACAGGGTACGCAGTATTTT
.	TRBV5-1	TRBJ2-1	15	.	CASSRVSSSYNEQFF	TGCGCCAGCAGCCGAGTCTCAAGCTCCTACAATGAGCAGTTCTTC
TRBD2	TRBV29-1	TRBJ2-1	15	.	CSLGTWRELKYEQFF	TGCAGCCTTGGTACCTGGCGGGAGCTTAAATATGAGCAGTTCTTC
.	TRBV4-1	TRBJ2-3	14	few	CASSRGRPTDTQYF	TGCGCCAGCAGCCGCGGCCGCCCCACAGATACGCAGTATTTT
TRBD2	TRBV6-4	TRBJ2-1	17	.	CASSIRIGLAGSNEQFF	TGTGCCAGCAGTATAAGGATAGGACTAGCGGGAAGCAATGAGCAGTTCTTC
TRBD1	TRBV2	TRBJ1-1	13	few	CASKGQGNTEAFF	TGTGCCAGCAAAGGACAGGGGAACACTGAAGCTTTCTTT
TRBD1	TRBV27	TRBJ1-2	15	.	CASRSDREENYGYTF	TGTGCCAGCAGATCGGACAGGGAGGAGAACTATGGCTACACCTTC
.	TRBV5-1	TRBJ2-1	15	few	CASSLFRPDYNEQFF	TGCGCCAGCAGCTTGTTCAGGCCAGATTACAATGAGCAGTTCTTC